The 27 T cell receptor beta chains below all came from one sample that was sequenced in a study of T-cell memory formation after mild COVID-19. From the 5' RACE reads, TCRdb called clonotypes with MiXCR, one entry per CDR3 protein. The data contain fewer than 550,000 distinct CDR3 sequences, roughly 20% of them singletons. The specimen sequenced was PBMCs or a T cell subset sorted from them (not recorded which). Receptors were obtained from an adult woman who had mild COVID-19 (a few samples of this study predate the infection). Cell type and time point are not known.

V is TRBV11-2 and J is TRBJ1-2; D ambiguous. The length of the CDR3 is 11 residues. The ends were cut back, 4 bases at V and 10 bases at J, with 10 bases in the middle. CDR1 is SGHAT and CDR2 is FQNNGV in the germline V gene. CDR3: CASSSGRDYTF. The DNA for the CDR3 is TGTGCCAGCAGCTCGGGGAGAGACTACACCTTC.

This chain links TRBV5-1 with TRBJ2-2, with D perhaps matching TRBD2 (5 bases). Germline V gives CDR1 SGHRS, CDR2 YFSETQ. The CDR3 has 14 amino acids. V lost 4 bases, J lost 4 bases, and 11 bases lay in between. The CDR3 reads CASSPQTTTGELFF. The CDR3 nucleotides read TGCGCCAGCAGCCCACAGACTACCACCGGGGAGCTGTTTTTT.

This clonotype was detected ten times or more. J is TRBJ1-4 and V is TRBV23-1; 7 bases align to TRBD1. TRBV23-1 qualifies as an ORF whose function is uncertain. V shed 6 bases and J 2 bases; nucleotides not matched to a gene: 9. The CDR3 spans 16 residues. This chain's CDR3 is CASSQGRTGTNEKLFF. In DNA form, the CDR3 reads TGCGCCAGCAGCCAAGGGAGGACAGGCACTAATGAAAAACTGTTTTTT.

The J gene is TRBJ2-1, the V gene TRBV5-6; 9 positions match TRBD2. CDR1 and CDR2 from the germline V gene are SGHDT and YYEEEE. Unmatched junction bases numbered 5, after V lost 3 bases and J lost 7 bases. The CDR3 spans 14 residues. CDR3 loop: CASSWGLALNEQFF. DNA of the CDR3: TGTGCCAGCAGCTGGGGACTAGCATTGAATGAGCAGTTCTTC.

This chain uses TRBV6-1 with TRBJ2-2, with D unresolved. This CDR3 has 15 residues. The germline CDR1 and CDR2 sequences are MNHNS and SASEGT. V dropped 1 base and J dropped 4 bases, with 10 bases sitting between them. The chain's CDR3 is CASSEGASVTGELFF. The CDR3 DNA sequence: TGTGCCAGCAGTGAAGGAGCTTCGGTCACCGGGGAGCTGTTTTTT.

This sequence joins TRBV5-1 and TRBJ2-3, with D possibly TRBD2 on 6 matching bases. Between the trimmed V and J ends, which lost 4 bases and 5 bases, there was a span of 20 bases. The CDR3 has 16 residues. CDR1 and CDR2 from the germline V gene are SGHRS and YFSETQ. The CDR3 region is CASSLGFGGDQDTQYF. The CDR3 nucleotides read TGCGCCAGCAGCCTGGGGTTTGGAGGGGATCAAGATACGCAGTATTTT. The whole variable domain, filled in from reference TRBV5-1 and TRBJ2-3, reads KAGVTQTPRYLIKTRGQQVTLSCSPISGHRSVSWYQQTPGQGLQFLFEYFSETQRNKGNFPGRFSGRQFSNSRSEMNVSTLELGDSALYLCASSLGFGGDQDTQYFGPGTRLTVL.

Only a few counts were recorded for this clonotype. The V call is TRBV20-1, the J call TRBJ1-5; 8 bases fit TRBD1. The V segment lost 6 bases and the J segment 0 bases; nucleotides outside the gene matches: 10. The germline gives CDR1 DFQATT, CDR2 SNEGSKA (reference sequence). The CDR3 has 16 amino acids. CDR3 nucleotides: TGCAGTGCCAGCAACCAGGGGGCGCTTAGCAATCAGCCCCAGCATTTT. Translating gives CSASNQGALSNQPQHF.

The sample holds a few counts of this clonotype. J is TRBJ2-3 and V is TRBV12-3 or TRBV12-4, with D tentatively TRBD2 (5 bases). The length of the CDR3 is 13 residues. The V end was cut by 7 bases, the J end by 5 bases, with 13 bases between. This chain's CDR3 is CASINWAGDTQYF. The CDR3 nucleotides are TGTGCCAGCATCAATTGGGCGGGAGATACGCAGTATTTT.

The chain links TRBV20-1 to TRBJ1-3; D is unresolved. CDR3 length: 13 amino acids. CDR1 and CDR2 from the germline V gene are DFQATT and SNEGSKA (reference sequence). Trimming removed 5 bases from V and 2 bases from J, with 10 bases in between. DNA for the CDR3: TGCAGTGCTCGTCGGGAGGCTGGAAACACCATATATTTT. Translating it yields CSARREAGNTIYF.

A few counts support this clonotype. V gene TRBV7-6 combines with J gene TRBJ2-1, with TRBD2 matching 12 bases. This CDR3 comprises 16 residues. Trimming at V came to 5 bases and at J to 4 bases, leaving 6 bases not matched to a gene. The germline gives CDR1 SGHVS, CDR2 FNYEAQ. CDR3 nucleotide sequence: TGTGCCAGCAGCCCTCAGGGACTAGCGGGTTACAATGAGCAGTTCTTC. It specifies CASSPQGLAGYNEQFF.

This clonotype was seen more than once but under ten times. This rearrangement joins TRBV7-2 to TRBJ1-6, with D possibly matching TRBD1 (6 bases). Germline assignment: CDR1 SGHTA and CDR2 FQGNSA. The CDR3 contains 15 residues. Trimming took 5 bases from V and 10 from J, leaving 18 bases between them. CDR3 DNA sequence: TGTGCCAGCAGCCCCCAGGGGAACGGGAACTCACCCCTCCACTTT. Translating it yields CASSPQGNGNSPLHF.

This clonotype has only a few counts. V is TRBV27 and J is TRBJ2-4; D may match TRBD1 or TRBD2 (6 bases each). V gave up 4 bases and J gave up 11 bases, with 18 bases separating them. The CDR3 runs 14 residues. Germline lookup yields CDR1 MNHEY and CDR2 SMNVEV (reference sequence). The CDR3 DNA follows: TGTGCCAGCAGTTATGGGGGGCCTTGGGGGGTTCAGTACTTC. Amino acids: CASSYGGPWGVQYF.

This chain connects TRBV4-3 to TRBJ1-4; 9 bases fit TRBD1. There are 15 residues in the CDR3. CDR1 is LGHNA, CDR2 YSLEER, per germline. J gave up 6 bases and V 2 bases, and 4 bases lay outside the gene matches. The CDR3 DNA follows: TGCGCCAGCAGCCAAAACCGGGACAGGGATGAAAAACTGTTTTTT. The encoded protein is CASSQNRDRDEKLFF.

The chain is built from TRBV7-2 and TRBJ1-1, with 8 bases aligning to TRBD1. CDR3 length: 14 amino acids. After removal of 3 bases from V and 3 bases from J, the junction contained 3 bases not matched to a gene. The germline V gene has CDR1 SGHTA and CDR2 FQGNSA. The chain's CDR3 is CASSLTGDHTEAFF. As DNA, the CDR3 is TGTGCCAGCAGCTTGACAGGGGATCACACTGAAGCTTTCTTT.

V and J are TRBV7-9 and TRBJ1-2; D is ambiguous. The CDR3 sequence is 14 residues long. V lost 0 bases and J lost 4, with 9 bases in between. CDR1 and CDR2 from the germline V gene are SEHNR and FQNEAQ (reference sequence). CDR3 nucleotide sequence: TGTGCCAGCAGCTTAGCGCAGTCCTCCTATGGCTACACCTTC. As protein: CASSLAQSSYGYTF.

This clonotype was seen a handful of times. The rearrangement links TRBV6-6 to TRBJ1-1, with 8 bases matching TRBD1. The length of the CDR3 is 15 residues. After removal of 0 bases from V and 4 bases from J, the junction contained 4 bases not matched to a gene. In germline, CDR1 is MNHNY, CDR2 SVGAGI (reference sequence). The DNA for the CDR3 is TGTGCCAGCAGTTACTCCACCACAGGGGGCACTGAAGCTTTCTTT. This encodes CASSYSTTGGTEAFF.

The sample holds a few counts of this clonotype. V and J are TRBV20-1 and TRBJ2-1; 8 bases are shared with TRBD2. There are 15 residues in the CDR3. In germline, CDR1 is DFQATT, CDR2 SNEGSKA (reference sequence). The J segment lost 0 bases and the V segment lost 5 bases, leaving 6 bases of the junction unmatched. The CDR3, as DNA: TGCAGTGCTCCCCTAGCGGGTAGCTCCTACAATGAGCAGTTCTTC. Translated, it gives CSAPLAGSSYNEQFF.

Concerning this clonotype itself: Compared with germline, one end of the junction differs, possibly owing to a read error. CDR3 protein: CASSLEGITEPFF. CDR3 in DNA: TGCGCCAGCAGCTTAGAGGGTATTACCGAGCCGTTCTTC. The rearrangement joins TRBV5-1 to TRBJ2-1; possible D gene TRBD2, 5 bases. CDR3 length equals 13 residues. Germline V gene sequence: CDR1 SGHRS, CDR2 YFSETQ. Based on the CDR3 plus reference TRBV5-1 and TRBJ2-1, the full variable domain is KAGVTQTPRYLIKTRGQQVTLSCSPISGHRSVSWYQQTPGQGLQFLFEYFSETQRNKGNFPGRFSGRQFSNSRSEMNVSTLELGDSALYLCASSLEGITEPFFGPGTRLTVL.

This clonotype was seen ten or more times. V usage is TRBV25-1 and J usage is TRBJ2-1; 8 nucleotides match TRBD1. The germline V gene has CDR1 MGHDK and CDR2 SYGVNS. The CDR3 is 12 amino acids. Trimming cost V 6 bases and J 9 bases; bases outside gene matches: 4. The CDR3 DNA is TGTGCCAGCAGACCCGACAGGGGTGAGCAGTTCTTC. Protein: CASRPDRGEQFF.

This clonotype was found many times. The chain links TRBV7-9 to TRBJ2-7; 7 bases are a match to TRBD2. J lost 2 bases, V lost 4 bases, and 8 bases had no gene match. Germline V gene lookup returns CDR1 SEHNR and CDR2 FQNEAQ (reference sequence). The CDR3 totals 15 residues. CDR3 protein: CASSSRTSVTYEQYF. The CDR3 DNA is TGTGCCAGCAGCTCCCGAACTAGCGTAACCTACGAGCAGTACTTC.

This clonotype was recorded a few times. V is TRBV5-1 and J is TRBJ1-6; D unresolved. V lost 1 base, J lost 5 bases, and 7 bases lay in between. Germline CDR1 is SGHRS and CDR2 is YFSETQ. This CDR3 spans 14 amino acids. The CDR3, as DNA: TGCGCCAGCAGCTTGAAACAGCATAATTCACCCCTCCACTTT. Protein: CASSLKQHNSPLHF. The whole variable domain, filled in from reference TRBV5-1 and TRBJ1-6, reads KAGVTQTPRYLIKTRGQQVTLSCSPISGHRSVSWYQQTPGQGLQFLFEYFSETQRNKGNFPGRFSGRQFSNSRSEMNVSTLELGDSALYLCASSLKQHNSPLHFGNGTRLTVT.

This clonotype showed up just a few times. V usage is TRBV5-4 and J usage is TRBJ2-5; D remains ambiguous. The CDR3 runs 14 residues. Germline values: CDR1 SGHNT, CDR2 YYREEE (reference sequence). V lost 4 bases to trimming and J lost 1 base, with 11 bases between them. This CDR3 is CASSGGVFQETQYF. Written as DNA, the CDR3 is TGTGCCAGCAGCGGTGGTGTATTCCAAGAGACCCAGTACTTC. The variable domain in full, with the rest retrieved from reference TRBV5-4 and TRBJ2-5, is ETGVTQSPTHLIKTRGQQVTLRCSSQSGHNTVSWYQQALGQGPQFIFQYYREEENGRGNFPPRFSGLQFPNYSSELNVNALELDDSALYLCASSGGVFQETQYFGPGTRLLVL.

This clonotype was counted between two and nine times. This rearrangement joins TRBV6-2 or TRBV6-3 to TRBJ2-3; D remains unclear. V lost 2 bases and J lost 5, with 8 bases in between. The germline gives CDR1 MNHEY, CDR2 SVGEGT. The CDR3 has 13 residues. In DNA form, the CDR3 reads TGTGCCAGCAGTTACGCTGGGCAAGATACGCAGTATTTT. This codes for CASSYAGQDTQYF.

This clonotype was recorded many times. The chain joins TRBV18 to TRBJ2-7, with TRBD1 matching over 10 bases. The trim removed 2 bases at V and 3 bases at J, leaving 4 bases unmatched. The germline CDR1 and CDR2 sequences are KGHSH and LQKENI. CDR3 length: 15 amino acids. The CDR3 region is CASSPGDRGVYEQYF. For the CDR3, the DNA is TGTGCCAGCTCACCAGGGGACAGGGGAGTCTACGAGCAGTACTTC.

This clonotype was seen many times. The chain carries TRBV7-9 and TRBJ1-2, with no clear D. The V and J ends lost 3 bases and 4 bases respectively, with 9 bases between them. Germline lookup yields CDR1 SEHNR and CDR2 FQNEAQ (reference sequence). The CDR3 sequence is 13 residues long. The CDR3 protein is CASSLGSGYGYTF. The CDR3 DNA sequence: TGTGCCAGCAGCTTGGGGTCCGGCTATGGCTACACCTTC. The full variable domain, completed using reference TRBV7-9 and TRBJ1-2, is DTGVSQNPRHKITKRGQNVTFRCDPISEHNRLYWYRQTLGQGPEFLTYFQNEAQLEKSRLLSDRFSAERPKGSFSTLEIQRTEQGDSAMYLCASSLGSGYGYTFGSGTRLTVV.

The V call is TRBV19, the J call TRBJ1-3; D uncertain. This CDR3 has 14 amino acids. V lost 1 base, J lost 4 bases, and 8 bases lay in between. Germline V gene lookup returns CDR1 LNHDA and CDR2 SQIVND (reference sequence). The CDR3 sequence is CASSIVETGNTIYF. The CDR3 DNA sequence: TGTGCCAGTAGTATAGTGGAGACGGGAAACACCATATATTTT. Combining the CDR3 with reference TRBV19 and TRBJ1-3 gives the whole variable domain DGGITQSPKYLFRKEGQNVTLSCEQNLNHDAMYWYRQDPGQGLRLIYYSQIVNDFQKGDIAEGYSVSREKKESFPLTVTSAQKNPTAFYLCASSIVETGNTIYFGEGSWLTVV.

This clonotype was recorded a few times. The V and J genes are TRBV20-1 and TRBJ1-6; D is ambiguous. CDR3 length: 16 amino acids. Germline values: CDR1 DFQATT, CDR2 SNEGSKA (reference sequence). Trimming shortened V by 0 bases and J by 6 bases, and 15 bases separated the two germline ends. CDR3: CSARDPTAAPNSPLHF. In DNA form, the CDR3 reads TGCAGTGCTAGAGATCCTACAGCTGCACCTAATTCACCCCTCCACTTT.